What follows are 13 T cell receptor beta chains derived from one specimen sequenced in a study of cytotoxic CD8 clonotypes in ibrutinib-treated CLL. Libraries were prepared by immunoSEQ multiplex PCR; TCRdb keeps only in-frame clonotypes and omits some of them. The repertoire has about 160,000 clones, 84% of them found once; the top ten carry less than 6%. Source: PBMCs, taken after 24 months of ibrutinib treatment. These receptors originate from a human donor with chronic lymphocytic leukemia.

For the CDR3, the DNA is TGTGCCAGCAGTGAATATCGTTCCGATCAGCCCCAGCATTTT. It yields the protein CASSEYRSDQPQHF. The J gene is TRBJ1-5, the V gene TRBV25-1; D gene ambiguous. Germline lookup yields CDR1 MGHDK and CDR2 SYGVNS. This CDR3 has 14 residues. The ends were cut back, 0 bases at V and 5 bases at J, with 8 bases in the middle.

V is TRBV7-2 and J is TRBJ2-1, with 8 nucleotides matching TRBD1. The germline CDR1 and CDR2 sequences are SGHTA and FQGNSA. With V trimmed by 5 bases and J by 10 bases, 10 bases remained unmatched. The CDR3 extends over 14 amino acids. In DNA, the CDR3 is TGTGCCAGCAGCCACCGGGACAGGTCCGGAGAGCAGTTCTTC. It is translated as CASSHRDRSGEQFF.

This chain uses TRBV27 with TRBJ2-7, with D perhaps TRBD2 (6 bases). The CDR3 runs 15 residues. Germline CDR1 is MNHEY and CDR2 is SMNVEV (reference sequence). The V end lost 2 bases, the J end lost 0 bases, and 11 bases lay between the germline ends. CDR3 protein: CASSLGGISSYEQYF. For the CDR3, the DNA is TGTGCCAGCAGTTTAGGCGGGATCAGCTCCTACGAGCAGTACTTC.

The rearrangement uses TRBV5-1 and TRBJ2-2, with 8 bases that match TRBD2. V shed 1 base and J 4 bases; nucleotides not matched to a gene: 12. The CDR3 has 18 residues. The V gene's germline CDR1 is SGHRS and CDR2 YFSETQ. CDR3 sequence (DNA): TGCGCCAGCAGCTTGAGCCTAGCGGGCCCCTTGGGCACCGGGGAGCTGTTTTTT. It encodes CASSLSLAGPLGTGELFF.

J is TRBJ2-7 and V is TRBV7-2; D gene ambiguous. Germline V gene data show CDR1 as SGHTA and CDR2 as FQGNSA. The V gene lost 1 base and the J gene lost 2 bases, with 12 bases spanning the gap. The CDR3 spans 15 residues. CDR3 protein: CASSLGQLLTYEQYF. The CDR3 DNA reads as TGTGCCAGCAGCTTAGGGCAGCTGCTAACCTACGAGCAGTACTTC.

The chain uses TRBV28 and TRBJ2-1; 7 positions agree with TRBD1. The CDR3 is made up of 15 amino acids. V shed 4 bases and J 0 bases; nucleotides not matched to a gene: 3. CDR1 is MDHEN, CDR2 SYDVKM, per germline. CDR3 DNA sequence: TGTGCCAGCAGTTACGGACAGGACTCCTACAATGAGCAGTTCTTC. Its protein is CASSYGQDSYNEQFF.

This clone was seen a handful of times. The V gene is TRBV6-5, the J gene TRBJ1-2; 8 bases fit TRBD1. V lost 6 bases and J lost 2; bases outside the gene matches: 5. The CDR3 loop spans 14 amino acids. The V gene's germline CDR1 is MNHEY and CDR2 SVGAGI. CDR3: CASRPTGANYGYTF. CDR3 DNA: TGTGCCAGCAGACCGACAGGGGCCAACTATGGCTACACCTTC.

The V gene is TRBV7-7, the J gene TRBJ1-3; D perhaps matches TRBD1 (6 bases). CDR3 length: 15 amino acids. With 6 bases removed from V and 4 bases from J, the gap between germline ends came to 16 bases. The germline V gene encodes CDR1 SSHAT and CDR2 FNYEAQ (reference sequence). Here the CDR3 reads CASSLGGGSGNTIYF. Written as DNA, the CDR3 is TGTGCCAGCAGTCTAGGCGGGGGCTCAGGAAACACCATATATTTT.

The chain uses TRBV30 and TRBJ1-2, with D hard to call. This CDR3 has 17 residues. V lost 2 bases, J lost 7 bases, and 26 bases lay in between. Per germline, CDR1 GTSNPN and CDR2 SVGIG (reference sequence). The CDR3 loop reads CAWSPSHRTILLGGYTF. For the CDR3, the DNA is TGTGCCTGGAGTCCTTCCCATCGGACTATCCTCCTAGGTGGCTACACCTTC. Filled out from reference TRBV30 and TRBJ1-2, the complete variable domain reads SQTIHQWPATLVQPVGSPLSLECTVEGTSNPNLYWYRQAAGRGLQLLFYSVGIGQISSEVPQNLSASRPQDRQFILSSKKLLLSDSGFYLCAWSPSHRTILLGGYTFGSGTRLTVV.

V gene TRBV9 combines with J gene TRBJ2-3, with 9 positions matching TRBD2. Trimming at V came to 1 base and at J to 9 bases, leaving 9 bases not matched to a gene. This CDR3 spans 15 amino acids. Looked up from germline, CDR1 is SGDLS and CDR2 is YYNGEE. The DNA for the CDR3 is TGTGCCAGCAGCGTAAGCCTAGCGGGAAGCGTCACGCAGTATTTT. Protein: CASSVSLAGSVTQYF.

The chain carries TRBV11-2 and TRBJ2-5; D gene uncertain. The germline V gene has CDR1 SGHAT and CDR2 FQNNGV. This CDR3 has 11 residues. Trimming removed 5 bases from V and 4 bases from J, with 5 bases in between. As DNA, the CDR3 is TGTGCCAGCAGCGAAGGAGAGACCCAGTACTTC. Residues: CASSEGETQYF.

The chain employs TRBV5-1 and TRBJ2-3, with 8 bases identical to TRBD2. The junction had 23 bases not matched to a gene; V was cut back by 0 bases and J by 11 bases. CDR1 SGHRS and CDR2 YFSETQ come from the germline V gene. The CDR3 runs 19 residues. The CDR3 DNA is TGCGCCAGCAGCTTGGCCGTGCCGGGAGGGCCTCTAATTCAGTATGTGCAGTATTTT. As protein: CASSLAVPGGPLIQYVQYF.

The table lists this clone with a count of one. This chain links TRBV27 with TRBJ2-7; D not resolved. Between the trimmed V and J ends, which lost 2 bases and 4 bases, there was a span of 9 bases. Germline assignment: CDR1 MNHEY and CDR2 SMNVEV (reference sequence). The CDR3 consists of 13 residues. The CDR3 loop is CASSLRLAYEQYF. CDR3 coding DNA: TGTGCCAGCAGTTTAAGGTTAGCTTACGAGCAGTACTTC.